The source of this TCR beta chain is a study of blood T cell repertoires in COVID-19. Background on the study: Both acute and convalescent COVID-19 samples were obtained from the United States, Italy and Spain. PBMCs, B-cell-depleted T cells, or T cells provided the cDNA or gDNA that made up the material.

Study processing details: The authors estimated nucleated cell counts from reference gene primer amplification. Libraries were prepared by immunoSEQ multiplex PCR; TCRdb keeps only in-frame clonotypes and omits some of them. Clone size and the V and J calls come from that table; the DNA yielded D and trimming. Here the sample spans 270,000 or so clones, about 86% being singletons. Germline lookup yields CDR1 SQVTM and CDR2 ANQGSEA. This CDR3 contains 15 residues. V was cut by 6 bases and J by 0 bases, with 18 bases left in between. Seattle's cohort entered during active infection and was followed longitudinally.

Source material: peripheral blood. This chain connects TRBV29-1 to TRBJ2-7, with a weak D call TRBD2 (5 bases). This TCR was sampled from a woman aged 25 to 45 with COVID-19, enrolled during active disease. The CDR3 spells CSVKYRTRSSYEQYF. The CDR3 nucleotides read TGCAGCGTCAAGTACAGAACTAGGAGCTCCTACGAGCAGTACTTC.